The source of this T cell receptor (beta chain) is a study of blood T cell repertoires in COVID-19. Clones were sequenced by immunoSEQ multiplex PCR, and TCRdb holds only the in-frame ones, with some missing. Seen here are a few hundred thousand clones, 84% observed once, and the top ten hold about 7%. Input material: PBMCs or T cells enriched from blood (not recorded which). The origin of this receptor is a woman aged 40 to 55 who had recovered from COVID-19.

The CDR3 loop reads CASSQDRREGLDEQFF. In nucleotides, the CDR3 is TGCGCCAGCAGCCAAGACCGGCGGGAGGGCCTTGATGAGCAGTTCTTC. This chain connects TRBV4-1 to TRBJ2-1; TRBD2 aligns across 9 bases. Trimming at V came to 0 bases and at J to 8 bases, leaving 8 bases not matched to a gene. The CDR3 length is 16 residues. From germline, CDR1 is MGHRA and CDR2 YSYEKL.